These T cell receptor beta chains were read from a single sample in a study of type 1 regulatory T cells. No antigen has been assigned to these receptors. TCRdb re-derived calls from the reads in MiXCR, one entry per CDR3 protein. The sample consists of about 62,000 distinct CDR3 sequences, over 50% of them appearing once. The sample comprised cultured non-Tr1 T cells, either the whole culture or a sorted T cell fraction (not recorded which). The receptors originated from a human donor in good health. Both conserved end residues are part of each CDR3. The D gene is left open where the match is weak. Clone size is shown for a subset of rows, as once, few, many or a class of expanded clone.

d_call: TRBD2
clone_size: .
j_call: TRBJ2-1
v_call: TRBV12-3/TRBV12-4
cdr3_aa: CASTLAGGKSDEQFF
cdr3_nt: TGTGCCAGCACCCTAGCGGGAGGAAAGTCCGATGAGCAGTTCTTC

d_call: .
clone_size: .
j_call: TRBJ2-1
v_call: TRBV7-3
cdr3_aa: CASSLTVQKINGRIVYNEQFF
cdr3_nt: TGTGCCAGCAGCTTAACCGTTCAGAAGATCAACGGGAGAATCGTTTACAATGAGCAGTTCTTC

d_call: .
clone_size: .
j_call: TRBJ1-2
v_call: TRBV20-1
cdr3_aa: CSARDGGDGYTF
cdr3_nt: TGCAGTGCTAGAGACGGGGGGGATGGCTACACCTTC

d_call: .
clone_size: .
j_call: TRBJ2-2
v_call: TRBV2
cdr3_aa: CASSVLLTGELFF
cdr3_nt: TGTGCCAGCAGTGTCCTTCTCACCGGGGAGCTGTTTTTT

d_call: .
clone_size: once
j_call: TRBJ2-2
v_call: TRBV2
cdr3_aa: CASREGGANTGELFF
cdr3_nt: TGTGCCAGCAGAGAGGGGGGGGCGAACACCGGGGAGCTGTTTTTT

d_call: .
clone_size: .
j_call: TRBJ1-1
v_call: TRBV7-9
cdr3_aa: CASSADRTEAFF
cdr3_nt: TGTGCCAGCAGCGCAGACAGGACCGAAGCTTTCTTT

d_call: .
clone_size: .
j_call: TRBJ2-1
v_call: TRBV10-3
cdr3_aa: CVIRDGQNEQFF
cdr3_nt: TGTGTCATTCGGGACGGCCAAAACGAGCAGTTCTTC

d_call: .
clone_size: .
j_call: TRBJ2-1
v_call: TRBV5-1
cdr3_aa: CASSFIGGRSYNEQFF
cdr3_nt: TGCGCCAGCAGCTTCATAGGAGGGCGGTCCTACAATGAGCAGTTCTTC

d_call: TRBD2
clone_size: once
j_call: TRBJ2-3
v_call: TRBV4-2
cdr3_aa: CASSQPRGTSADTQYF
cdr3_nt: TGTGCCAGCAGCCAACCCCGGGGGACTAGTGCAGATACGCAGTATTTT

d_call: .
clone_size: few
j_call: TRBJ2-3
v_call: TRBV20-1
cdr3_aa: CSASSTDTQYF
cdr3_nt: TGCAGTGCTAGTTCCACAGATACGCAGTATTTT

d_call: TRBD2
clone_size: few
j_call: TRBJ2-1
v_call: TRBV5-1
cdr3_aa: CASGLAASYNEQFF
cdr3_nt: TGCGCCAGCGGCCTAGCGGCATCCTACAATGAGCAGTTCTTC

d_call: TRBD1
clone_size: .
j_call: TRBJ2-5
v_call: TRBV18
cdr3_aa: CASSPPTGGMVETQYF
cdr3_nt: TGTGCCAGCTCACCGCCGACAGGGGGTATGGTAGAGACCCAGTACTTC

d_call: .
clone_size: few
j_call: TRBJ1-2
v_call: TRBV28
cdr3_aa: CASNKANYGYTF
cdr3_nt: TGTGCCAGCAATAAAGCTAACTATGGCTACACCTTC

d_call: TRBD2
clone_size: .
j_call: TRBJ2-1
v_call: TRBV7-9
cdr3_aa: CASSLARAGVDEQFF
cdr3_nt: TGTGCCAGCAGCTTAGCGCGAGCGGGAGTGGATGAGCAGTTCTTC

d_call: .
clone_size: .
j_call: TRBJ1-2
v_call: TRBV6-5
cdr3_aa: CASSYSTGGGYTF
cdr3_nt: TGTGCCAGCAGTTACTCGACGGGGGGTGGCTACACCTTC

d_call: TRBD2
clone_size: .
j_call: TRBJ2-2
v_call: TRBV29-1
cdr3_aa: CSVSGTSGPGELFF
cdr3_nt: TGCAGCGTCTCCGGGACTAGCGGCCCCGGGGAGCTGTTTTTT

d_call: .
clone_size: few
j_call: TRBJ2-2
v_call: TRBV30
cdr3_aa: CAWSANTGELFF
cdr3_nt: TGTGCCTGGAGTGCAAACACCGGGGAGCTGTTTTTT

d_call: TRBD2
clone_size: .
j_call: TRBJ2-3
v_call: TRBV9
cdr3_aa: CASSVGLREAEDTQYF
cdr3_nt: TGTGCCAGCAGCGTAGGGTTGCGGGAGGCGGAAGATACGCAGTATTTT

d_call: .
clone_size: .
j_call: TRBJ2-1
v_call: TRBV20-1
cdr3_aa: CSARVSGRNNEQFF
cdr3_nt: TGCAGTGCTAGAGTTAGCGGCAGAAACAATGAGCAGTTCTTC

d_call: TRBD1
clone_size: .
j_call: TRBJ2-1
v_call: TRBV15
cdr3_aa: CATSMDRAAEQFF
cdr3_nt: TGTGCCACCAGCATGGACAGGGCGGCTGAGCAGTTCTTC

d_call: .
clone_size: .
j_call: TRBJ2-2
v_call: TRBV27
cdr3_aa: CASSPSGANTGELFF
cdr3_nt: TGTGCCAGCAGCCCCTCCGGGGCGAACACCGGGGAGCTGTTTTTT

d_call: TRBD1
clone_size: .
j_call: TRBJ1-2
v_call: TRBV12-3/TRBV12-4
cdr3_aa: CASSAGQGLGGYTF
cdr3_nt: TGTGCCAGCAGTGCCGGACAGGGCTTAGGTGGCTACACCTTC

d_call: .
clone_size: few
j_call: TRBJ1-6
v_call: TRBV20-1
cdr3_aa: CSARAAYSLYNSPLHF
cdr3_nt: TGCAGTGCTAGAGCCGCTTATAGCCTATATAATTCACCCCTCCACTTT

d_call: .
clone_size: few
j_call: TRBJ2-3
v_call: TRBV12-3/TRBV12-4
cdr3_aa: CASPSNDGGLGDTQYF
cdr3_nt: TGTGCCAGCCCTTCTAACGACGGCGGGCTTGGAGATACGCAGTATTTT

d_call: .
clone_size: many
j_call: TRBJ2-2
v_call: TRBV7-9
cdr3_aa: CASSLAGTGELFF
cdr3_nt: TGCGCCAGCAGCTTGGCAGGGACCGGGGAGCTGTTTTTT

d_call: .
clone_size: .
j_call: TRBJ2-2
v_call: TRBV5-1
cdr3_aa: CASSFPGTNTGELFF
cdr3_nt: TGCGCCAGCAGCTTTCCCGGGACGAACACCGGGGAGCTGTTTTTT

d_call: .
clone_size: .
j_call: TRBJ2-7
v_call: TRBV7-6
cdr3_aa: CASSLGQRYEQYF
cdr3_nt: TGTGCCAGCAGCTTAGGACAGCGGTACGAGCAGTACTTC

d_call: TRBD2
clone_size: .
j_call: TRBJ2-7
v_call: TRBV6-1
cdr3_aa: CASIGAALGGEQYF
cdr3_nt: TGTGCCAGCATCGGGGCAGCCCTCGGGGGGGAGCAGTACTTC

d_call: .
clone_size: .
j_call: TRBJ2-5
v_call: TRBV7-2
cdr3_aa: CASSRVLGSSETLYF
cdr3_nt: TGTGCCAGCAGCCGCGTTTTAGGCTCTTCCGAGACCCTGTACTTC

d_call: .
clone_size: .
j_call: TRBJ1-3
v_call: TRBV12-3/TRBV12-4
cdr3_aa: CASSPGGVGGNTIYF
cdr3_nt: TGTGCCAGCAGCCCCGGCGGGGTGGGTGGAAACACCATATATTTT

d_call: .
clone_size: .
j_call: TRBJ1-1
v_call: TRBV5-5
cdr3_aa: CASSYQYGGTEAFF
cdr3_nt: TGTGCCAGCAGCTACCAATACGGGGGCACTGAAGCTTTCTTT

d_call: .
clone_size: .
j_call: TRBJ2-7
v_call: TRBV7-2
cdr3_aa: CASSSPPSSRQYF
cdr3_nt: TGTGCCAGCAGCTCCCCCCCCTCTAGCCGCCAGTACTTC

d_call: .
clone_size: .
j_call: TRBJ2-2
v_call: TRBV5-4
cdr3_aa: CASSSRDLRDTGELFF
cdr3_nt: TGTGCCAGCAGCTCCCGGGACCTTCGGGACACCGGGGAGCTGTTTTTT

d_call: .
clone_size: few
j_call: TRBJ2-2
v_call: TRBV4-3
cdr3_aa: CASSQFAGSTGELFF
cdr3_nt: TGCGCCAGCAGCCAGTTCGCGGGGAGCACCGGGGAGCTGTTTTTT

d_call: .
clone_size: .
j_call: TRBJ2-5
v_call: TRBV25-1
cdr3_aa: CASSEFLGEQETQYF
cdr3_nt: TGTGCCAGCAGTGAATTCCTCGGGGAACAAGAGACCCAGTACTTC

d_call: TRBD1
clone_size: few
j_call: TRBJ1-3
v_call: TRBV7-6
cdr3_aa: CASSLTGGSGNTIYF
cdr3_nt: TGTGCCAGCAGCTTAACAGGGGGCTCTGGAAACACCATATATTTT

d_call: TRBD2
clone_size: few
j_call: TRBJ2-1
v_call: TRBV11-1
cdr3_aa: CASSRLGTSFEQFF
cdr3_nt: TGTGCCAGCAGCCGACTGGGGACTAGCTTTGAGCAGTTCTTC

d_call: .
clone_size: .
j_call: TRBJ2-7
v_call: TRBV28
cdr3_aa: CASRGTATYEQYF
cdr3_nt: TGTGCCAGCCGTGGGACGGCGACCTACGAGCAGTACTTC

d_call: .
clone_size: few
j_call: TRBJ2-7
v_call: TRBV2
cdr3_aa: CASSEVGVAGEQYF
cdr3_nt: TGTGCCAGCAGTGAAGTGGGTGTGGCGGGAGAGCAGTACTTC

d_call: .
clone_size: .
j_call: TRBJ1-2
v_call: TRBV12-3/TRBV12-4
cdr3_aa: CASSLGGIRGYTF
cdr3_nt: TGTGCCAGCAGTTTAGGAGGGATTCGGGGCTACACCTTC